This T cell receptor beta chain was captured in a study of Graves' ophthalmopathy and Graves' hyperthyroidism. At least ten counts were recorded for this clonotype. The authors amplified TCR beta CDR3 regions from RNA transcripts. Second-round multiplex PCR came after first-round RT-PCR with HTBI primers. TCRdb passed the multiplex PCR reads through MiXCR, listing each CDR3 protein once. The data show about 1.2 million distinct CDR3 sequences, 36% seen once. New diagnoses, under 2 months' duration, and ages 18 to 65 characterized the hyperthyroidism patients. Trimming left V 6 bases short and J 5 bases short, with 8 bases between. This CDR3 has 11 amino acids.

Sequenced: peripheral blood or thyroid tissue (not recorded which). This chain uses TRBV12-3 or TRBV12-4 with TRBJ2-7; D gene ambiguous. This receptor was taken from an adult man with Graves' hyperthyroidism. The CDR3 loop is CASSSINEQYF. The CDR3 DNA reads TGTGCCAGCAGCTCAATAAACGAGCAGTACTTC.